Below, 17 T cell receptor beta chains from the same sample are listed, as sequenced in a study of cytotoxic CD8 clonotypes in ibrutinib-treated CLL. Sequencing used immunoSEQ multiplex PCR; TCRdb keeps in-frame clones, though not all of them. The table has some 76,000 clones, over 80% seen once; the top ten hold 38%. The sequenced sample was PBMCs, obtained after 24 months of ibrutinib treatment. The receptors derive from a human donor with chronic lymphocytic leukemia.

This clone was detected only once. The chain combines TRBV7-6 with TRBJ2-7; 7 bases are shared with TRBD2. This CDR3 has 15 residues. Germline V gene sequence: CDR1 SGHVS, CDR2 FNYEAQ. The V gene end was trimmed by 3 bases and the J gene end by 5 bases; junction bases not matched to a gene: 10. For the CDR3, the DNA is TGTGCCAGCAGCTTTCATCCCGGGGAGGGTAACGAGCAGTACTTC. Translation: CASSFHPGEGNEQYF.

Details on this clone: Other DNA sequences in this sample translate to the same CDR3. The chain uses TRBV15 and TRBJ2-5; D is uncertain. V was clipped by 0 bases and J by 5 bases, with 7 bases between them. This CDR3 region has 13 residues. The V gene's germline CDR1 is LNHNV and CDR2 YYDKDF (reference sequence). In nucleotides, the CDR3 is TGTGCCACCAGCAGAGATCGGGTGGAGACCCAGTACTTC. This translates into CATSRDRVETQYF.

The gene calls are TRBV19 and TRBJ2-7; 15 nucleotides match TRBD2. The V segment lost 1 base and the J segment 2 bases; nucleotides outside the gene matches: 9. Germline V CDR1 and CDR2: LNHDA, SQIVND (reference sequence). The CDR3 is made up of 19 amino acids. In DNA, the CDR3 is TGTGCCAGTAGTATAGGGGGACTAGCGGGAGGCTACTACCCCTACGAGCAGTACTTC. This gives the protein CASSIGGLAGGYYPYEQYF.

This clone was seen once. The rearrangement uses TRBV5-4 and TRBJ2-3; 13 nucleotides agree with TRBD2. Germline V gene lookup returns CDR1 SGHNT and CDR2 YYREEE (reference sequence). The CDR3 runs 16 residues. The junction had 8 bases not matched to a gene; V was cut back by 7 bases and J by 3 bases. The CDR3: CASDDATSGGTDTQYF. The CDR3 DNA reads as TGTGCCAGCGATGACGCGACTAGCGGGGGGACAGATACGCAGTATTTT.

The chain couples TRBV4-3 to TRBJ2-7; 7 bases match TRBD1. Germline loops: CDR1 LGHNA, CDR2 YSLEER. The CDR3 covers 17 residues. Trimming at V came to 0 bases and at J to 0 bases, leaving 8 bases not matched to a gene. The CDR3 region is CASSQDTGVQYSYEQYF. The DNA of the CDR3 is TGCGCCAGCAGCCAAGATACAGGGGTACAGTACTCCTACGAGCAGTACTTC.

CDR3 sequence: CSAARGSGNTIYF. In DNA, the CDR3 is TGCAGCGCCGCCAGGGGATCCGGAAACACCATATATTTT. The chain carries TRBV29-1 and TRBJ1-3, with a possible D match to TRBD1 (6 bases). This CDR3 has 13 residues. Looked up from germline, CDR1 is SQVTM and CDR2 is ANQGSEA. The V end was cut by 7 bases, the J end by 4 bases, with 14 bases between.

The chain joins TRBV6-5 to TRBJ2-5; 8 bases align to TRBD1. The better agreement between TRBJ2-7 and the DNA end casts doubt on the J call. The CDR3 is 13 amino acids. Germline CDR1 reads MNHEY; CDR2 reads SVGAGI. This chain's CDR3 is CASRIGQGYEQYF. The CDR3 DNA sequence: TGTGCCAGCAGAATCGGACAGGGATACGAGCAGTACTTC.

As concerns this clone: The identical CDR3 is also encoded by other nucleotide sequences in the sample. V gene TRBV25-1 combines with J gene TRBJ2-5, with D possibly matching TRBD2 (8 bases). The CDR3 totals 17 residues. Germline V lookup: CDR1 MGHDK, CDR2 SYGVNS. The CDR3 nucleotides are TGTGCTCGGGAGGGGGGCGCCCGGGACAGACGGTGGGAGACCCAGTACTTC. This gives the protein CAREGGARDRRWETQYF.

This clone has just one count. The chain has TRBV6-5 and TRBJ2-2, with TRBD2 matching 9 bases. Germline lookup yields CDR1 MNHEY and CDR2 SVGAGI. CDR3 length equals 14 residues. Unmatched junction bases numbered 5, after V lost 8 bases and J lost 4 bases. The CDR3 DNA is TGTGCCAGCCTCCGAGCGGGAGGCACCGGGGAGCTGTTTTTT. As protein: CASLRAGGTGELFF.

The rearrangement joins TRBV19 to TRBJ1-2; TRBD1 matches at 8 bases. Germline V CDR1 and CDR2: LNHDA, SQIVND (reference sequence). Losses at the gene ends were 4 bases for V and 8 bases for J; bases not matched to a gene: 6. The length of the CDR3 is 13 residues. The CDR3 region is CASSKDRDLGYTF. CDR3 bases: TGTGCCAGTAGTAAGGACAGGGACCTGGGCTACACCTTC.

The rearrangement joins TRBV29-1 to TRBJ1-4; 8 bases fit TRBD1. The CDR3 contains 13 residues. The V gene's germline CDR1 is SQVTM and CDR2 ANQGSEA. V shed 7 bases and J 0 bases; nucleotides not matched to a gene: 1. CDR3 sequence reads: CSAQGATNEKLFF. The CDR3 region has the DNA TGCAGCGCACAGGGGGCAACTAATGAAAAACTGTTTTTT.

The J gene is TRBJ2-7, the V gene TRBV28; 9 bases are a match to TRBD2. Germline-derived CDR1 and CDR2 are MDHEN and SYDVKM. V shed 6 bases and J 0 bases; nucleotides not matched to a gene: 3. The CDR3 runs 14 residues. For the CDR3, the DNA is TGTGCCAGCAGCGAACTAGCGGGCTCCTACGAGCAGTACTTC. Amino acid sequence: CASSELAGSYEQYF.

The chain joins TRBV15 to TRBJ1-5; D is possibly TRBD1 (6 bases). Trimming shortened V by 1 base and J by 1 base, and 8 bases separated the two germline ends. This CDR3 region has 15 residues. CDR1 and CDR2 (germline): LNHNV, YYDKDF (reference sequence). The CDR3 sequence: CATSRGGASNQPQHF. DNA for the CDR3: TGTGCCACCAGCAGAGGGGGGGCCAGCAATCAGCCCCAGCATTTT.

The chain has TRBV6-1 and TRBJ2-5; 10 positions agree with TRBD1. The CDR3 has 14 amino acids. Unmatched junction bases numbered 7, after V lost 7 bases and J lost 5 bases. The V gene's germline CDR1 is MNHNS and CDR2 SASEGT. The CDR3 here is CASTWDRGGETQYF. The DNA of the CDR3 is TGTGCCAGCACCTGGGACAGGGGAGGCGAGACCCAGTACTTC.

V gene TRBV7-9 combines with J gene TRBJ1-2; possible D gene TRBD1, 6 bases. CDR3 length: 12 amino acids. Trimming left V 6 bases short and J 5 bases short, with 10 bases between. CDR1 is SEHNR and CDR2 is FQNEAQ in the germline V gene (reference sequence). For the CDR3, the DNA is TGTGCCAGCAGTTTCCAGGGGTATGGCTACACCTTC. It specifies CASSFQGYGYTF.

This clone was observed a handful of times. The chain links TRBV7-9 to TRBJ2-3, with D unclear. The V and J ends lost 1 base and 1 base respectively, with 15 bases between them. The CDR3 has 17 amino acids. Germline V gene lookup returns CDR1 SEHNR and CDR2 FQNEAQ (reference sequence). The DNA of the CDR3 is TGTGCCAGCAGCTTAGGAGGCCCCGGCTACGGCACAGATACGCAGTATTTT. Translation gives CASSLGGPGYGTDTQYF. The whole variable domain, remainder taken from reference TRBV7-9 and TRBJ2-3, is DTGVSQNPRHKITKRGQNVTFRCDPISEHNRLYWYRQTLGQGPEFLTYFQNEAQLEKSRLLSDRFSAERPKGSFSTLEIQRTEQGDSAMYLCASSLGGPGYGTDTQYFGPGTRLTVL.

On this clone: This same CDR3 is encoded by further DNA sequences in the sample. In DNA, the CDR3 is TGTGCCAGCAGCTTAGCAGGGGTCCCCGGGGAGCTGTTTTTT. Its translation: CASSLAGVPGELFF. The chain links TRBV5-4 to TRBJ2-2, with D possibly matching TRBD1 (6 bases). Germline lookup yields CDR1 SGHNT and CDR2 YYREEE (reference sequence). The length of the CDR3 is 14 residues. The V and J ends lost 2 bases and 6 bases respectively, with 11 bases between them.